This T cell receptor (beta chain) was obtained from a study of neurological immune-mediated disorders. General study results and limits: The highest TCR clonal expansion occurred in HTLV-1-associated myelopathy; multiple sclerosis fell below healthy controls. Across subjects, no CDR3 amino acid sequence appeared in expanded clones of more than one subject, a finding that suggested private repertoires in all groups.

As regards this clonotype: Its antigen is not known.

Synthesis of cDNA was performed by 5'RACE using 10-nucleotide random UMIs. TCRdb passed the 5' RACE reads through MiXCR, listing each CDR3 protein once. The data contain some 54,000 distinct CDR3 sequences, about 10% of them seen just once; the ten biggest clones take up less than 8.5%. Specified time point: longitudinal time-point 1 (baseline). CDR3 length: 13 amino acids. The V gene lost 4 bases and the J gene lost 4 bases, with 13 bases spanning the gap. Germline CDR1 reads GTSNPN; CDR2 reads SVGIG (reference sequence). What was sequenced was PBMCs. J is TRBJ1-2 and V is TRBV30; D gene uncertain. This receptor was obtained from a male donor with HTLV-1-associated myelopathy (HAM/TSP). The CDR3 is CAWNTILGYGYTF. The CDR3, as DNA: TGTGCCTGGAACACTATTTTAGGCTATGGCTACACCTTC. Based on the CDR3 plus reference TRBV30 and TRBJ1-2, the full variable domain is SQTIHQWPATLVQPVGSPLSLECTVEGTSNPNLYWYRQAAGRGLQLLFYSVGIGQISSEVPQNLSASRPQDRQFILSSKKLLLSDSGFYLCAWNTILGYGYTFGSGTRLTVV.